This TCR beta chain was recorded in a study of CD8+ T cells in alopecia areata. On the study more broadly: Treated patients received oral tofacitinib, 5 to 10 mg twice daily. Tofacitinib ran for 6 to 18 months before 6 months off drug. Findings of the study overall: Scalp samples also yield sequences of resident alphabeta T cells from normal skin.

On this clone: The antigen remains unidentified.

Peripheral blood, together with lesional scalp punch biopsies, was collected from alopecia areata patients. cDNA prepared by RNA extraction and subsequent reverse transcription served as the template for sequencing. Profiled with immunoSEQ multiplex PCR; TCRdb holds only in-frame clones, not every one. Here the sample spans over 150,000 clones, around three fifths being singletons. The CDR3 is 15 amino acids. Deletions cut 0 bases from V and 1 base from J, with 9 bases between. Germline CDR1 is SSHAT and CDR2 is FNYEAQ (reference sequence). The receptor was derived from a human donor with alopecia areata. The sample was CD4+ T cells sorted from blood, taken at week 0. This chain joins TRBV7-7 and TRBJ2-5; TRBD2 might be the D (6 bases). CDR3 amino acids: CASSLARGAQETQYF. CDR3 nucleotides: TGTGCCAGCAGCTTAGCGCGGGGAGCCCAAGAGACCCAGTACTTC.